These T cell receptor beta chains were read from a single sample in a study of CD8+ T cells in alopecia areata. Sequencing was performed with immunoSEQ multiplex PCR; in TCRdb, only in-frame clones are kept and a portion is missing. The table shows under 300,000 clones, with about 60% occurring only once. Sequenced here: CD4+ T cells sorted from blood, sampled at roughly week 52, from a patient treated with tofacitinib. The receptors originated from a human donor with alopecia areata. Both conserved end residues are part of each CDR3.

v_gene	j_gene	CDR3aa
TRBV27	TRBJ2-3	CASSLTSGRSDTQYF
TRBV5-6	TRBJ2-2	CASSLGDRATGELFF
TRBV29-1	TRBJ1-1	CSVLHLRDIEAFF
TRBV4-1	TRBJ1-5	CASSQAGQKPQHF
TRBV27	TRBJ1-5	CASSLVGFDQPQHF
TRBV5-1	TRBJ2-1	CASRSGTGERNEQFF
TRBV25-1	TRBJ1-6	CASRPGGLGSPLHF
TRBV12-5	TRBJ1-5	CASGFSGDQPQHF
TRBV9	TRBJ2-1	CASSVEAARSYNEQFF
TRBV5-6	TRBJ2-6	CASSLVSPGANVLTF
TRBV5-1	TRBJ2-7	CASSLGVQGHLSSYEQYF
TRBV6-5	TRBJ1-1	CASSSPAGRRTEAFF
TRBV5-4	TRBJ2-5	CASSYGLAGGGETQYF
TRBV30	TRBJ1-4	CACHHNGATNEKLFF
TRBV6-5	TRBJ2-7	CASISLAGGIYEQYF
TRBV2	TRBJ2-6	CASLGGSGANVLTF
TRBV5-1	TRBJ2-7	CASSLAGRYEQYF
TRBV5-1	TRBJ2-7	CASSLASDRYEQYF
TRBV14	TRBJ2-1	CASSRLGGAHNEQFF
TRBV29-1	TRBJ1-2	CSVPGQIPNYGYTF
TRBV7-9	TRBJ1-2	CASSLLGSLYGYTF
TRBV30	TRBJ1-3	CAWSVLRVSSGNTIYF
TRBV29-1	TRBJ1-2	CSVGTVDYGYTF
TRBV5-1	TRBJ2-7	CASSLRTGGSGYEQYF
TRBV5-1	TRBJ2-5	CASSSNGGQETQYF
TRBV11-3	TRBJ2-6	CASSADRGPGANVLTF
TRBV4-2	TRBJ2-2	CASSQEEGTGELFF
TRBV7-9	TRBJ2-4	CASRPTGKKEKLNIQYF
TRBV9	TRBJ1-2	CASSRSQSNYGYTF
TRBV5-4	TRBJ2-3	CASSFEPDTQYF
TRBV9	TRBJ2-5	CASSVTGAGETQYF
TRBV25-1	TRBJ1-2	CASREDRGNYGYTF
TRBV2	TRBJ2-1	CASSVDEQFF
TRBV6-1	TRBJ2-7	CASSEAGTIGYEQYF
TRBV4-3	TRBJ1-2	CASSHDSHYGYTF
TRBV18	TRBJ1-1	CASSPRQQNTEAFF
TRBV30	TRBJ1-6	CAWSAPQEWSNSPLHF
TRBV25-1	TRBJ2-1	CATQRDRGRVEQFF